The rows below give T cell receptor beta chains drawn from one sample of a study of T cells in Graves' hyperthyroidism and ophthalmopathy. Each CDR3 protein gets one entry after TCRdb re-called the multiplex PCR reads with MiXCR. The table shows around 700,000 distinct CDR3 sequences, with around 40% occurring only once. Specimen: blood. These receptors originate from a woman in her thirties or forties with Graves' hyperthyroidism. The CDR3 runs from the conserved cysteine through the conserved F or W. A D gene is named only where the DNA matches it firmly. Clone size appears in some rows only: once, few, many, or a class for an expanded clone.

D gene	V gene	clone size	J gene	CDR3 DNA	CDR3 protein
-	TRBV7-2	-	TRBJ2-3	TGTGCCAGCGAACCAAGTGGGACAGATACGCAGTATTTT	CASEPSGTDTQYF
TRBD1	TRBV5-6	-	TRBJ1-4	TGTGCCAGCAGCTTGGAAGGGGGCTGGGGGGAAAAACTGTTTTTT	CASSLEGGWGEKLFF
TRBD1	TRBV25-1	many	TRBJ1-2	TGTGCCGGCAGTGAACCTGACAGGGCCTATGGCTACACCTTC	CAGSEPDRAYGYTF
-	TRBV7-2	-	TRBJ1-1	TGTGCCAGCAGCTTAACCCCAGGCGGGAACGCTGAAGCTTTCTTT	CASSLTPGGNAEAFF
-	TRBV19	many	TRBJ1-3	TGTGCCAGTAGTATCGGTCCTCACCTCTCTGGAAACACCATATATTTT	CASSIGPHLSGNTIYF
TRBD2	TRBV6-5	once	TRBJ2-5	TGTGCCAGCAGTTACTCGATTTGGGCGGGGGAAGAGACCCAGTACTTC	CASSYSIWAGEETQYF
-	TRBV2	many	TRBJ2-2	TGTGCCAGCAGAGATACAAGGTCCGCGAACACCGGGGAGCTGTTTTTT	CASRDTRSANTGELFF
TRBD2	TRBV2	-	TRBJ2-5	TGTGCCAGCAGCCCGAGCGGGGGTGATGAGGGAGAAGAGACCCAGTACTTC	CASSPSGGDEGEETQYF
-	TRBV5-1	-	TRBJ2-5	TGTGCCAGCAGTTTAAATCCCGAGCGGGCCCAGTACTTC	CASSLNPERAQYF
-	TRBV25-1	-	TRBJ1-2	TGTGCCAGCAGGGACCCAAACAACTATGGCTACACCTTC	CASRDPNNYGYTF
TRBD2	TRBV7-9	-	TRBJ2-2	TGTGCCAGCAGCCCTCCGCGGGGGAAGAACACCGGGGGGCTGTTTTTT	CASSPPRGKNTGGLFF
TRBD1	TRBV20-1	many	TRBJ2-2	TGCAGTGCCAATTACCCAGGGGGCGGGGAGCTGTTTTTT	CSANYPGGGELFF
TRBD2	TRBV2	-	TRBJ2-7	TGTGCCTCCAGGGGTAGCGGGGGCACAGATACGCAGTACTTC	CASRGSGGTDTQYF
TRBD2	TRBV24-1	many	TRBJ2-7	TGTGCCACCAGTGACTGGACTAGCGAGCAGTACTTC	CATSDWTSEQYF
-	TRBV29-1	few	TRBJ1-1	TGCAGCGTTGAAGAATTGGTAGGGGCGGGGATCACTGAAGCTTTCTTT	CSVEELVGAGITEAFF
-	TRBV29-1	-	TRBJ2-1	TGCAGCGTTAGTGGGGGGCCCAATGAGCAGTTCTTC	CSVSGGPNEQFF
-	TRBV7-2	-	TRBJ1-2	TGTGCCAGCAGCCCTGACGGGGGCTACGGCTACATCTTC	CASSPDGGYGYIF